Listed here is a single T cell receptor beta chain. The target antigen is unknown. Timing groups of about 4 and about 12 weeks for second doses were pooled. Germline lookup yields CDR1 SGHAT and CDR2 FQNNGV. The ends lost 3 bases at V and 0 bases at J; junction bases unmatched: 10. The CDR3 contains 17 residues. The data are from a study of T cell responses to AZD1222 COVID-19 vaccine. Assay used: immunoSEQ multiplex PCR; TCRdb lists only in-frame clones, some missing. The sample has 75,000 to 85,000 clones, almost 90% seen once. Broader study findings: Of the AZD1222 recipients, only five to seven were seropositive at baseline. Recipients of two AZD1222 doses showed rising Spike-specific TCR breadth and depth.

The specimen was peripheral blood, collected 28 days after the second AZD1222 dose. The chain joins TRBV11-2 to TRBJ1-1, with 7 bases aligning to TRBD1. The receptor's source is an adult who received the AZD1222 COVID-19 vaccine. The CDR3 DNA reads TGTGCCAGCAGCTTGGGCAGGGGGTCTAGACTGAACACTGAAGCTTTCTTT. This encodes CASSLGRGSRLNTEAFF. Combining the CDR3 with reference TRBV11-2 and TRBJ1-1 gives the whole variable domain EAGVAQSPRYKIIEKRQSVAFWCNPISGHATLYWYQQILGQGPKLLIQFQNNGVVDDSQLPKDRFSAERLKGVDSTLKIQPAKLEDSAVYLCASSLGRGSRLNTEAFFGQGTRLTVV.